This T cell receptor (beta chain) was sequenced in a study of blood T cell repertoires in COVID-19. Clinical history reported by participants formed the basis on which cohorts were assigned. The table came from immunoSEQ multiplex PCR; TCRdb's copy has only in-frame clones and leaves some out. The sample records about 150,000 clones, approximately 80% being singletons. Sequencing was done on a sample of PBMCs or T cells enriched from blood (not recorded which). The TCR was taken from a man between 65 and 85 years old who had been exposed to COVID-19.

For the CDR3, the DNA is TGCGCCAGCAGCTTGGTACCCGCGAACTATGGCTACACCTTC. This codes for CASSLVPANYGYTF. The chain employs TRBV5-1 and TRBJ1-2; D ambiguous. The CDR3 runs to 14 residues. The V gene lost 0 bases and the J gene lost 2 bases, with 8 bases spanning the gap. The germline V gene has CDR1 SGHRS and CDR2 YFSETQ.